These 13 T cell receptor beta chains were sequenced from one sample in a study of cytomegalovirus exposure and HLA in healthy donors. Vbeta (60) and Jbeta (13) primers were used in the PCR. Sequencing used immunoSEQ multiplex PCR; TCRdb keeps in-frame clones, though not all of them. The sample gives about 110,000 clones, over 60% of which show up once; roughly 4.9% is in the top ten. Sequencing was performed on PBMCs. The receptors come from a female donor in good health and CMV-seropositive.

This clone was seen a few times. The chain carries TRBV27 and TRBJ2-7, with TRBD1 matching over 12 bases. Germline V gene data show CDR1 as MNHEY and CDR2 as SMNVEV (reference sequence). The CDR3 extends over 14 amino acids. V lost 4 bases and J lost 7; bases outside the gene matches: 5. The CDR3 nucleotides are TGTGCCAGCAGTTGGGACAGGGGGCAAACTGAGCAGTACTTC. This sequence encodes CASSWDRGQTEQYF.

This clone was counted a single time. The rearrangement links TRBV27 to TRBJ2-5, with TRBD2 matching over 7 bases. This CDR3 is built from 16 residues. Germline V gene lookup returns CDR1 MNHEY and CDR2 SMNVEV (reference sequence). The J segment lost 1 base and the V segment lost 5 bases, leaving 10 bases of the junction unmatched. CDR3 in amino acids: CASSGVPAGLQETQYF. Written as DNA, the CDR3 is TGTGCCAGCAGTGGTGTACCAGCGGGACTCCAAGAGACCCAGTACTTC.

The rearrangement links TRBV5-4 to TRBJ1-2, with 7 bases matching TRBD1. V was clipped by 4 bases and J by 4 bases; unmatched bases: 7. This CDR3 spans 14 amino acids. Germline V lookup: CDR1 SGHNT, CDR2 YYREEE (reference sequence). CDR3 sequence (DNA): TGTGCCAGCAGCCTGGACAGGTTGTCCTATGGCTACACCTTC. The encoded protein is CASSLDRLSYGYTF.

The V gene is TRBV7-3, the J gene TRBJ2-2; no clear D gene. V lost 5 bases and J 1 base, leaving 5 bases between the germline ends. Germline V CDR1 and CDR2: SGHTA, FQGTGA. CDR3 length: 13 residues. CDR3 in DNA: TGTGCCAGCAGCATCCAGAACACCGGGGAGCTGTTTTTT. Amino acids: CASSIQNTGELFF. Full variable domain (remainder filled in from reference TRBV7-3 and TRBJ2-2): GAGVSQTPSNKVTEKGKYVELRCDPISGHTALYWYRQSLGQGPEFLIYFQGTGAADDSGLPNDRFFAVRPEGSVSTLKIQRTERGDSAVYLCASSIQNTGELFFGEGSRLTVL.

J is TRBJ2-7 and V is TRBV19, with TRBD2 identical over 10 bases. V dropped 0 bases and J dropped 3; count of bases not matched to a gene: 5. This CDR3 has 16 residues. Germline-derived CDR1 and CDR2 are LNHDA and SQIVND (reference sequence). CDR3 loop: CASSIDQLAGIYEQYF. The DNA of the CDR3 is TGTGCCAGTAGTATAGATCAACTAGCGGGGATCTACGAGCAGTACTTC.

This clone was counted a few times. CDR3 region: CASSSHTGRGTGELFF. Here the CDR3 DNA reads TGTGCCAGCAGCTCCCACACAGGGCGTGGCACCGGGGAGCTGTTTTTT. The chain carries TRBV25-1 and TRBJ2-2; a possible D gene is TRBD1 (6 bases). Trimming shortened V by 6 bases and J by 4 bases, and 18 bases separated the two germline ends. The CDR3 consists of 16 residues. CDR1 and CDR2 (germline): MGHDK, SYGVNS.

The chain links TRBV4-3 to TRBJ2-2; TRBD1 matches 10 bases. The V segment lost 4 bases and the J segment 4 bases; nucleotides outside the gene matches: 6. The CDR3 loop spans 16 amino acids. Per the germline V gene, CDR1 is LGHNA and CDR2 is YSLEER. In DNA, the CDR3 is TGCGCCAGCAGCCGAACCAGGGACAGGGGCACCGGGGAGCTGTTTTTT. Translated: CASSRTRDRGTGELFF.

This clone was seen just once. J is TRBJ1-5 and V is TRBV6-1; TRBD1 is a possible D gene (6 bases). The CDR3 has 14 amino acids. V was shortened by 6 bases and J by 3 bases, with 12 bases between the two germline ends. CDR1 is MNHNS, CDR2 SASEGT, per germline. CDR3 in DNA: TGTGCCAGCAGGACAGGACAGTACAATCAGCCCCAGCATTTT. Its protein product is CASRTGQYNQPQHF.

The chain combines TRBV29-1 with TRBJ1-1; a weak D match, TRBD1 (5 bases). The germline V gene encodes CDR1 SQVTM and CDR2 ANQGSEA. The CDR3 loop spans 14 amino acids. Trimming removed 4 bases from V and 1 base from J, with 13 bases in between. CDR3 sequence reads: CSVVNVGANTEAFF. As DNA, the CDR3 is TGCAGCGTTGTTAATGTAGGGGCGAACACTGAAGCTTTCTTT.

The chain employs TRBV5-4 and TRBJ1-4; 10 nucleotides match TRBD1. The CDR3 has 15 amino acids. Trimming cost V 3 bases and J 6 bases; bases outside gene matches: 5. Per germline, CDR1 SGHNT and CDR2 YYREEE (reference sequence). The CDR3 sequence: CASSSTGGRDEKLFF. For the CDR3, the DNA is TGTGCCAGCAGCTCGACAGGGGGCCGGGATGAAAAACTGTTTTTT.

The chain joins TRBV7-8 to TRBJ2-3; D is undetermined. The V and J ends lost 5 bases and 0 bases respectively, with 9 bases between them. The CDR3 totals 14 residues. Germline-derived CDR1 and CDR2 are SGHVS and FQNEAQ. The DNA of the CDR3 is TGTGCCAGCAGCCCCCAGTGGAGCACAGATACGCAGTATTTT. Its translation is CASSPQWSTDTQYF.

This chain links TRBV18 with TRBJ1-4, with a tentative D call TRBD1 (6 bases). The CDR3 is 15 amino acids. Germline V CDR1 and CDR2: KGHSH, LQKENI. V was trimmed by 1 base and J by 8 bases, leaving 14 bases between them. The CDR3 nucleotides read TGTGCCAGCTCACCACAAACAGGGAAGGTCGAAAAACTGTTTTTT. Translation gives CASSPQTGKVEKLFF.

The gene calls are TRBV2 and TRBJ2-2, with 7 bases matching TRBD2. With V trimmed by 6 bases and J by 5 bases, 3 bases remained unmatched. This CDR3 spans 13 amino acids. CDR1 is SNHLY, CDR2 FYNNEI, per germline. The CDR3 sequence: CASRREGTGELFF. For the CDR3, the DNA is TGTGCCAGCAGGAGGGAGGGGACCGGGGAGCTGTTTTTT.